These 32 T cell receptor beta chains came from one sample sequenced in a study of a mutant IDH1 vaccine in newly diagnosed glioma. These receptors have no known antigen. Time point specified: week 11, during vaccination. Doses comprised 300 ug of mutant IDH1 20-mer peptide each, plus topical imiquimod. The method was immunoSEQ multiplex PCR; TCRdb's version includes in-frame clones alone and lacks a portion of them. The sample comprises some 60,000 clones, about 80% of which are singletons, and 3.5% to 4.5% rests with the top ten. The source material was PBMCs, sampled from a glioma patient whose treatment included an IDH1 peptide vaccine. The source is a man aged 30 to 39 with glioma.

The CDR3 nucleotides read TGCGCCACCCAGGAGGGAGCTAACTATGGCTACACCTTC. Protein sequence: CATQEGANYGYTF. The rearrangement links TRBV5-1 to TRBJ1-2, with D uncertain. Germline V CDR1 and CDR2: SGHRS, YFSETQ. V dropped 9 bases and J dropped 0 bases, with 12 bases sitting between them. This CDR3 contains 13 residues.

The V and J genes are TRBV15 and TRBJ2-2; D remains ambiguous. Trimming removed 0 bases from V and 4 bases from J, with 3 bases in between. The CDR3 sequence is 13 residues long. CDR1 and CDR2 from the germline V gene are LNHNV and YYDKDF (reference sequence). The CDR3 protein is CATSRDRTGELFF. The CDR3 DNA reads TGTGCCACCAGCAGAGATCGCACCGGGGAGCTGTTTTTT.

The chain carries TRBV4-1 and TRBJ1-5; D ambiguous. The CDR3 covers 13 residues. Trimming took 0 bases from V and 7 from J, leaving 7 bases between them. Germline lookup yields CDR1 MGHRA and CDR2 YSYEKL. This CDR3 is CASSQDPQQPQHF. The CDR3 DNA reads TGCGCCAGCAGCCAAGATCCCCAACAGCCCCAGCATTTT.

In its sample, this clone was seen a few times. This chain connects TRBV4-3 to TRBJ1-1, with D uncertain. The CDR3 is 15 amino acids. Germline loops: CDR1 LGHNA, CDR2 YSLEER. Trimming left V 1 base short and J 0 bases short, with 9 bases between. The CDR3: CASSQGLRLNTEAFF. Here the CDR3 DNA reads TGCGCCAGCAGCCAAGGACTACGCCTGAACACTGAAGCTTTCTTT.

This chain uses TRBV7-2 with TRBJ2-1; tentatively, D is TRBD2 (6 bases). V lost 5 bases, J lost 12 bases, and 17 bases lay in between. Per germline, CDR1 SGHTA and CDR2 FQGNSA. The length of the CDR3 is 13 residues. Written as DNA, the CDR3 is TGTGCCAGCAGCCCCGAGGAGGGGCGGGGGCAGTTCTTC. Residues: CASSPEEGRGQFF.

The chain employs TRBV19 and TRBJ2-4; 7 bases match TRBD1. The CDR3 extends over 15 amino acids. Germline-derived CDR1 and CDR2 are LNHDA and SQIVND (reference sequence). The V gene end was trimmed by 4 bases and the J gene end by 1 base; junction bases not matched to a gene: 4. CDR3 nucleotides: TGTGCCAGTAGTACCCCGACAGGGGCCAAAAACATTCAGTACTTC. It translates to CASSTPTGAKNIQYF.

The chain couples TRBV30 to TRBJ1-5; the D gene is possibly TRBD1 (6 bases). V dropped 1 base and J dropped 6 bases, with 10 bases sitting between them. The CDR3 runs to 13 residues. Germline V lookup: CDR1 GTSNPN, CDR2 SVGIG (reference sequence). CDR3 nucleotide sequence: TGTGCCTGGAGTGCAGGGGAGGGTCAGCCCCAGCATTTT. Amino acid sequence: CAWSAGEGQPQHF.

The chain recombines TRBV27 with TRBJ2-1; D is perhaps TRBD2 (5 bases). V was trimmed by 5 bases and J by 3 bases, leaving 11 bases between them. Germline V CDR1 and CDR2: MNHEY, SMNVEV (reference sequence). This CDR3 comprises 14 residues. CDR3 sequence: CASSLRTYYNEQFF. Written as DNA, the CDR3 is TGTGCCAGCAGTCTACGGACTTACTACAATGAGCAGTTCTTC.

The chain employs TRBV11-2 and TRBJ2-7, with D unresolved. The CDR3 runs to 13 residues. V was clipped by 4 bases and J by 1 base, with 8 bases between them. The germline V gene has CDR1 SGHAT and CDR2 FQNNGV. Here the CDR3 reads CASSYEASYEQYF. The CDR3 DNA sequence: TGTGCCAGCAGCTACGAAGCGTCCTACGAGCAGTACTTC.

The chain joins TRBV21-1 to TRBJ2-2; TRBD2 reflects the table's D call only, with no check against the DNA. TRBV21-1 is described as a pseudogene. CDR3 length equals 19 residues. CDR3 loop: CASSKPVGRDVWETGELFF. DNA of the CDR3: TGTGCCAGCAGCAAACCTGTAGGGCGGGATGTGTGGGAGACCGGGGAGCTGTTTTTT.

Worth noting for this clone: The junction shows a germline mismatch at one end, possibly a read error. The gene calls are TRBV18 and TRBJ1-2, with D perhaps matching TRBD1 (5 bases). Germline V CDR1 and CDR2: KGHSH, LQKENI. The CDR3 has 13 residues. This CDR3 is CASSPTRRHHRNF. CDR3 DNA sequence: TGTGCCAGCTCACCTACCAGACGACACCACAGGAACTTC.

The rearrangement uses TRBV7-2 and TRBJ2-1; 14 bases line up with TRBD2. Germline V gene data show CDR1 as SGHTA and CDR2 as FQGNSA. This CDR3 has 16 amino acids. The trim removed 5 bases at V and 14 bases at J, leaving 14 bases unmatched. The CDR3 bases are TGTGCCAGCAGCCCCGACCCGGGACTAGCGGGAGAGGGGAAGTTCTTC. Translating gives CASSPDPGLAGEGKFF.

This chain links TRBV2 with TRBJ2-7; 11 nucleotides match TRBD1. Per the germline V gene, CDR1 is SNHLY and CDR2 is FYNNEI. This CDR3 has 19 residues. The junction had 20 bases not matched to a gene; V was cut back by 7 bases and J by 3 bases. CDR3 loop: CASIPRGDRGSPGSYEQYF. CDR3 DNA: TGTGCCAGCATCCCCCGTGGGGACAGGGGGTCCCCCGGCAGCTACGAGCAGTACTTC.

The chain couples TRBV6-1 to TRBJ2-7; tentative D call: TRBD2 (7 bases). With 6 bases removed from V and 7 bases from J, the gap between germline ends came to 22 bases. The CDR3 sequence is 15 residues long. Germline V gives CDR1 MNHNS, CDR2 SASEGT. The CDR3 region is CASSQTGGFVGEQYF. CDR3 DNA: TGTGCCAGCAGCCAAACGGGGGGCTTTGTGGGGGAGCAGTACTTC.

This clone was seen only a few times. This chain connects TRBV10-3 to TRBJ1-1, with a tentative D call TRBD1 (6 bases). The germline CDR1 and CDR2 sequences are ENHRY and SYGVKD. The V end lost 7 bases, the J end lost 1 base, and 13 bases lay between the germline ends. The CDR3 has 14 amino acids. The CDR3 loop reads CAIMASGANTEAFF. The DNA of the CDR3 is TGTGCCATCATGGCGTCGGGGGCGAACACTGAAGCTTTCTTT.

This clone appeared a few times. The V and J genes are TRBV4-2 and TRBJ1-5; the D is unclear. With 4 bases removed from V and 2 bases from J, the gap between germline ends came to 12 bases. CDR3 length: 15 amino acids. The V gene's germline CDR1 is LGHNA and CDR2 YNFKEQ. In DNA, the CDR3 is TGTGCCAGCAGCCCCGAAGGGTGGGGCAATCAGCCCCAGCATTTT. Residues: CASSPEGWGNQPQHF.

This clone was seen more than once but under ten times. This chain connects TRBV9 to TRBJ1-3; D unclear. Trimming removed 4 bases at V and 7 bases at J, with 18 bases between. The length of the CDR3 is 15 residues. CDR1 and CDR2 (germline): SGDLS, YYNGEE. In nucleotides, the CDR3 is TGTGCCAGCAGCCCGACTGGCACCCTGCGGAACACCATATATTTT. It codes for CASSPTGTLRNTIYF. Supplemented by reference TRBV9 and TRBJ1-3, the full variable domain reads DSGVTQTPKHLITATGQRVTLRCSPRSGDLSVYWYQQSLDQGLQFLIQYYNGEERAKGNILERFSAQQFPDLHSELNLSSLELGDSALYFCASSPTGTLRNTIYFGEGSWLTVV.

J is TRBJ2-5 and V is TRBV29-1; 10 nucleotides agree with TRBD1. The J call is doubtful: the DNA matches TRBJ2-7 better. CDR3 size: 15 residues. Germline CDR1 is SQVTM and CDR2 is ANQGSEA. The CDR3 sequence: CSVTVAGTGVYEQYF. The CDR3 nucleotides read TGCAGCGTTACAGTAGCCGGGACAGGGGTCTACGAGCAGTACTTC.

The rearrangement uses TRBV18 and TRBJ2-1; the match to TRBD2 covers 9 bases. Trimming cost V 3 bases and J 6 bases; bases outside gene matches: 6. The CDR3 is made up of 15 amino acids. Germline CDR1 KGHSH, CDR2 LQKENI. CDR3 loop: CASSPRIAGVNEQFF. CDR3 nucleotides: TGTGCCAGCTCACCGCGGATAGCGGGAGTCAATGAGCAGTTCTTC.

The chain combines TRBV28 with TRBJ1-1, with D tentatively TRBD1 (5 bases). V dropped 2 bases and J dropped 0 bases, with 22 bases sitting between them. This CDR3 contains 19 residues. Germline values: CDR1 MDHEN, CDR2 SYDVKM. CDR3 residues: CASSLSFGGTISMNTEAFF. CDR3 nucleotides: TGTGCCAGCAGTTTAAGTTTCGGGGGGACCATCAGCATGAACACTGAAGCTTTCTTT.

The rearrangement joins TRBV5-4 to TRBJ1-2; D uncertain. The CDR3 is made up of 14 amino acids. CDR1 is SGHNT, CDR2 YYREEE, per germline (reference sequence). The V gene lost 0 bases and the J gene lost 3 bases, with 9 bases spanning the gap. The CDR3 loop reads CASSLASDYYGYTF. The CDR3 nucleotides read TGTGCCAGCAGCTTGGCTTCAGATTACTATGGCTACACCTTC.

V and J are TRBV11-1 and TRBJ2-7, with D perhaps TRBD1 (5 bases). CDR3 length: 13 residues. Germline V lookup: CDR1 SGHAT, CDR2 FQDESV (reference sequence). The V gene lost 3 bases and the J gene lost 3 bases, with 9 bases spanning the gap. The CDR3: CASSFPGNYEQYF. For the CDR3, the DNA is TGTGCCAGCAGCTTCCCAGGGAACTACGAGCAGTACTTC. Full variable domain (remainder filled in from reference TRBV11-1 and TRBJ2-7): EAEVAQSPRYKITEKSQAVAFWCDPISGHATLYWYRQILGQGPELLVQFQDESVVDDSQLPKDRFSAERLKGVDSTLKIQPAELGDSAMYLCASSFPGNYEQYFGPGTRLTVT.

The chain joins TRBV15 to TRBJ2-1; 12 bases fit TRBD2. V dropped 1 base and J dropped 9; count of bases not matched to a gene: 7. The germline V gene encodes CDR1 LNHNV and CDR2 YYDKDF (reference sequence). This CDR3 spans 16 amino acids. The CDR3 loop reads CATSRAWTSGNAEQFF. The CDR3 nucleotides read TGTGCCACCAGCAGAGCGTGGACTAGCGGGAATGCTGAGCAGTTCTTC.

The genes are TRBV28 and TRBJ2-5; 12 positions match TRBD2. Germline loops: CDR1 MDHEN, CDR2 SYDVKM. The CDR3 is 15 residues long. Trimming took 5 bases from V and 9 from J; bases not matched to a gene: 10. Here the CDR3 reads CASSPPGLAGSSQYF. The CDR3 DNA sequence: TGTGCCAGCAGTCCGCCGGGACTAGCGGGTTCGTCCCAGTACTTC.

The chain links TRBV18 to TRBJ2-1; no reliable D call. Trimming shortened V by 4 bases and J by 7 bases, and 11 bases separated the two germline ends. CDR1 KGHSH and CDR2 LQKENI come from the germline V gene. The CDR3 totals 13 residues. CDR3 loop: CASSLTEENEQFF. The CDR3 bases are TGTGCCAGCTCACTAACCGAAGAGAATGAGCAGTTCTTC.

This clone was counted a single time. The V gene is TRBV19, the J gene TRBJ2-3, with 9 bases lining up with TRBD2. The CDR3 extends over 15 amino acids. The trim removed 3 bases at V and 4 bases at J, leaving 5 bases unmatched. Germline lookup yields CDR1 LNHDA and CDR2 SQIVND (reference sequence). CDR3 in amino acids: CASSISGSPPDTQYF. Here the CDR3 DNA reads TGTGCCAGTAGTATTAGCGGGAGCCCTCCAGATACGCAGTATTTT.

V usage is TRBV28 and J usage is TRBJ1-2; D call uncertain. Germline loops: CDR1 MDHEN, CDR2 SYDVKM. Trimming took 4 bases from V and 4 from J, leaving 16 bases between them. The CDR3 covers 15 residues. CDR3 region: CASSSTSEEPYGYTF. CDR3 sequence (DNA): TGTGCCAGCAGTTCTACCTCGGAAGAGCCCTATGGCTACACCTTC.

CDR3: CASSGRGYQPQHF. The CDR3 DNA sequence: TGTGCCAGCTCAGGACGGGGATATCAGCCCCAGCATTTT. This sequence joins TRBV18 and TRBJ1-5; D is uncertain. V shed 5 bases and J shed 5 bases, with 10 bases lying between them. The length of the CDR3 is 13 residues. Looked up from germline, CDR1 is KGHSH and CDR2 is LQKENI.

This clone was recorded a few times. The chain uses TRBV5-1 and TRBJ2-5; D could derive from TRBD1 or TRBD2 (5 bases each). CDR1 SGHRS and CDR2 YFSETQ come from the germline V gene. The CDR3 runs 14 residues. Trimming took 3 bases from V and 2 from J, leaving 11 bases between them. CDR3 DNA: TGCGCCAGCAGCTCAGGGACGGCTCAAGAGACCCAGTACTTC. The encoded protein is CASSSGTAQETQYF.

This clone was seen only once. CDR3 coding DNA: TGTGCCAGCAGTGAAGAGAGGACAGCTGGCGAGCAGTACTTC. This codes for CASSEERTAGEQYF. V and J are TRBV6-1 and TRBJ2-7, with D perhaps TRBD1 (6 bases). Germline V gives CDR1 MNHNS, CDR2 SASEGT. The CDR3 has 14 amino acids. Trimming took 1 base from V and 6 from J, leaving 13 bases between them.

V gene TRBV6-1 combines with J gene TRBJ1-5, with a possible D match to TRBD1 (5 bases). In germline, CDR1 is MNHNS, CDR2 SASEGT. Trimming shortened V by 7 bases and J by 5 bases, and 12 bases separated the two germline ends. The CDR3 extends over 13 amino acids. CDR3 sequence (DNA): TGTGCCAGCATCCAAAGGGGCGATCAGCCCCAGCATTTT. Encoded protein: CASIQRGDQPQHF.

The rearrangement links TRBV7-2 to TRBJ2-5; no clear D. V lost 1 base, J lost 4 bases, and 1 base lay in between. The CDR3 is 11 amino acids. CDR1 and CDR2 from the germline V gene are SGHTA and FQGNSA. CDR3 region: CASSLVETQYF. The CDR3 nucleotides read TGTGCCAGCAGCTTAGTAGAGACCCAGTACTTC.